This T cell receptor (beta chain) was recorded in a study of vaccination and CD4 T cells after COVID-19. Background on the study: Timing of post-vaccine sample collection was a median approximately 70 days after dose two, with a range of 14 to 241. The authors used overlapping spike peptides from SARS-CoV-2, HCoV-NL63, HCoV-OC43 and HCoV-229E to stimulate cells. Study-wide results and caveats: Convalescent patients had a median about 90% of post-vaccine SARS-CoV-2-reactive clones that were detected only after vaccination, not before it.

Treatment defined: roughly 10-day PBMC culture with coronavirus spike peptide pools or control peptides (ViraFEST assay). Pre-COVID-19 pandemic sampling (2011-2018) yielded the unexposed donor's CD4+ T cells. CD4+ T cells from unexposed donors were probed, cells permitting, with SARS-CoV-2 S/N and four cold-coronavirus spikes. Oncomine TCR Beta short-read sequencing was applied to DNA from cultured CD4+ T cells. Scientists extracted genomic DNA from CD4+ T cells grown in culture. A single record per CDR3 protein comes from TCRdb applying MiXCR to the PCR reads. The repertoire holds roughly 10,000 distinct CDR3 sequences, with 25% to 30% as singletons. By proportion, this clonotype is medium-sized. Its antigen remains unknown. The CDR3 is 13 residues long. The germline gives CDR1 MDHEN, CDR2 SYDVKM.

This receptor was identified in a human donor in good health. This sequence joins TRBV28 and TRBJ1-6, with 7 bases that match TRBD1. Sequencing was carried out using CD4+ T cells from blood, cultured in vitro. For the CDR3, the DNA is TGTGCGGGAGCAGGTCAGGGGGATTCACCCCTCCACTTT. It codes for CAGAGQGDSPLHF.